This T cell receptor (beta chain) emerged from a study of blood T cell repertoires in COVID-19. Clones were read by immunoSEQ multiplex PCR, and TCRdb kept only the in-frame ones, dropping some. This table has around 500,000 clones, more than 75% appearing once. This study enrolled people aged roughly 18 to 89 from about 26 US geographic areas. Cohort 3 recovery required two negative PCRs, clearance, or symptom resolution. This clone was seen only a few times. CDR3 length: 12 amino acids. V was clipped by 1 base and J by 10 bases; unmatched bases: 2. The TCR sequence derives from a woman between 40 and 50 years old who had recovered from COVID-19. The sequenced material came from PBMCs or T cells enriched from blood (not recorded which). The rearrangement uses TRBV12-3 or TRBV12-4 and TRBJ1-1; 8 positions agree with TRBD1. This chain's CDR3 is CASSLGGQGAFF. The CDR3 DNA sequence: TGTGCCAGCAGTTTAGGCGGACAGGGAGCTTTCTTT.